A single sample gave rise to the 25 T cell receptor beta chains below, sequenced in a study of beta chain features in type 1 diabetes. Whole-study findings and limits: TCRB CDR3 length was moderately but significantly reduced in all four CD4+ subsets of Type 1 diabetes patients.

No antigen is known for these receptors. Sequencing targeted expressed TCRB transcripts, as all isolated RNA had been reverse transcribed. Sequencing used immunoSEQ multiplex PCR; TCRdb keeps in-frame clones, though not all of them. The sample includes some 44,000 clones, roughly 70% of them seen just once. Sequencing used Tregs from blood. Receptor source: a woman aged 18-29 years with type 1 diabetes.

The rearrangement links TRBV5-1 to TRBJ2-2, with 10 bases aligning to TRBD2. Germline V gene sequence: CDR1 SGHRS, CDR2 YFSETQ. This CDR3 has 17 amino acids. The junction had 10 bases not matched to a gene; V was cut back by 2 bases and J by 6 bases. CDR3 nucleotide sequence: TGCGCCAGCAGCTTTGGAAGCGGGAGGGTGAATCCCGGGGAGCTGTTTTTT. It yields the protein CASSFGSGRVNPGELFF.

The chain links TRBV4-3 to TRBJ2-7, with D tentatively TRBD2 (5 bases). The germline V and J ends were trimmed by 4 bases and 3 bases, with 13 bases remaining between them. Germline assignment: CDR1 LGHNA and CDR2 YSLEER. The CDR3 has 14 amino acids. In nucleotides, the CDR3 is TGCGCCAGCAGCCGGGAAGGGAGTAGCTACGAGCAGTACTTC. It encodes CASSREGSSYEQYF.

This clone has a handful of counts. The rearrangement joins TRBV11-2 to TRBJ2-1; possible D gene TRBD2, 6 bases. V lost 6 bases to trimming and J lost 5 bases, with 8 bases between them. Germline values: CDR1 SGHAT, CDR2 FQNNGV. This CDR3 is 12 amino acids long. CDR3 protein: CASRGLNNEQFF. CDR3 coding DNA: TGTGCCAGCAGGGGACTCAACAATGAGCAGTTCTTC.

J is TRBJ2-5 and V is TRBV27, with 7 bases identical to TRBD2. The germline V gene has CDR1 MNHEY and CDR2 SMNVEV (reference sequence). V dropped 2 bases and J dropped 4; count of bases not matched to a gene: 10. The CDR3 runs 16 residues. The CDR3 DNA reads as TGTGCCAGCAGTTTAATGGGCGGGAGAAGTACAGAGACCCAGTACTTC. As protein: CASSLMGGRSTETQYF.

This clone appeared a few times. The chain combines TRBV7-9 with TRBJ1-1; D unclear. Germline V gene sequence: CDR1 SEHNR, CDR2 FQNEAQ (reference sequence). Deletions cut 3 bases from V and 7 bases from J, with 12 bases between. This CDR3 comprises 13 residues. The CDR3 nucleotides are TGTGCCAGCAGCTTGGCGGTCGGAATTGAAGCTTTCTTT. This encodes CASSLAVGIEAFF.

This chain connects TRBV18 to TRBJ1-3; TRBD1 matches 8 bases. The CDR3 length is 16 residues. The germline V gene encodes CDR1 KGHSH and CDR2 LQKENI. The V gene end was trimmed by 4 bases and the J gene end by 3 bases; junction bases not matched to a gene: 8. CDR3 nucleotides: TGTGCCAGCTCACAACGACAGGGGAGGGATGGAAACACCATATATTTT. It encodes CASSQRQGRDGNTIYF.

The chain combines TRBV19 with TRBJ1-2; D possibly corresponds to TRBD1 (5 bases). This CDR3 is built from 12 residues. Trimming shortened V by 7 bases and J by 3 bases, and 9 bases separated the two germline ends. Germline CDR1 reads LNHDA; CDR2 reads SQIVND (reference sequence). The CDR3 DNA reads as TGTGCCAGTACGCGGGGCTACTATGGCTACACCTTC. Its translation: CASTRGYYGYTF.

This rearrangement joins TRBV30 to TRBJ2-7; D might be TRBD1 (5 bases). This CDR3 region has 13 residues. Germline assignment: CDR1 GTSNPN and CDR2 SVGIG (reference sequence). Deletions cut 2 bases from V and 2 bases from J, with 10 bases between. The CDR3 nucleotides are TGTGCCTGGAGTAGAGCAGGGCCCTACGAGCAGTACTTC. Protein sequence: CAWSRAGPYEQYF.

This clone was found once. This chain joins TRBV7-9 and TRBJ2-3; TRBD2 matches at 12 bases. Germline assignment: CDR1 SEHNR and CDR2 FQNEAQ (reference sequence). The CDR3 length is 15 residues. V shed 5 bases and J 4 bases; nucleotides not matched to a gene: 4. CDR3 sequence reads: CASSLGLAGADTQYF. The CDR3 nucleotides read TGTGCCAGCAGCCTGGGACTAGCGGGCGCAGATACGCAGTATTTT.

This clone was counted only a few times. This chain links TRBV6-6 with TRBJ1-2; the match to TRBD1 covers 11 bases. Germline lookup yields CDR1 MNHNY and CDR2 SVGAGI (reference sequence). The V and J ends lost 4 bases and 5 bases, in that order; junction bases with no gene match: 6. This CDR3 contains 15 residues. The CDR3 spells CASSSTGQGAYGYTF. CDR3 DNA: TGTGCCAGCAGTTCCACCGGACAGGGGGCTTATGGCTACACCTTC.

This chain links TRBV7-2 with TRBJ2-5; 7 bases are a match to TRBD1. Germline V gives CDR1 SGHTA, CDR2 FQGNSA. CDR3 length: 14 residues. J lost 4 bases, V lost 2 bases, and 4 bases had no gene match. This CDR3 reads CASSLTRGIETQYF. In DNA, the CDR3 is TGTGCCAGCAGCTTAACCAGGGGGATAGAGACCCAGTACTTC.

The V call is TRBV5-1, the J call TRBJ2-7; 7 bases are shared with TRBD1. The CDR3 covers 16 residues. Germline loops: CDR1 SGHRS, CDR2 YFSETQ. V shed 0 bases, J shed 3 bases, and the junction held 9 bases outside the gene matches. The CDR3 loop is CASSLVPTGFRYEQYF. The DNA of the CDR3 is TGCGCCAGCAGCTTGGTTCCGACAGGGTTTCGCTACGAGCAGTACTTC.

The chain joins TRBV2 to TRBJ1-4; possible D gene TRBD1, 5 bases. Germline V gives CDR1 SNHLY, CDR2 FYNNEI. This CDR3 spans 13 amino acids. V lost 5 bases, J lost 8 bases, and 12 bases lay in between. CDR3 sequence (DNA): TGTGCCAGCAGTACGCCGGGGGGAGAAAAACTGTTTTTT. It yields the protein CASSTPGGEKLFF.

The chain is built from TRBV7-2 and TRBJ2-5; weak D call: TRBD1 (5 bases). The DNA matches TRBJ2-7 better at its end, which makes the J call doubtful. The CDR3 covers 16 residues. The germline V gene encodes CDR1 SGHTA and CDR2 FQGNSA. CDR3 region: CASTQYLGQGLYEQYF. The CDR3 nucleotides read TGTGCCAGCACCCAATACCTGGGGCAGGGTCTCTACGAGCAGTACTTC.

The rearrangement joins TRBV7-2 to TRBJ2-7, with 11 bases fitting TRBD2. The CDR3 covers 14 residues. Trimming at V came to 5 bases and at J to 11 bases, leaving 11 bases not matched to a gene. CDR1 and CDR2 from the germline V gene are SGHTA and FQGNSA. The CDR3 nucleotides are TGTGCCAGCAGCCTACTAGCGGGAGTGGGTATTGAGTACTTC. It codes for CASSLLAGVGIEYF.

The CDR3 spells CASSPRTGSDEKLFF. CDR3 nucleotide sequence: TGTGCCAGCAGCCCTAGGACAGGGAGTGATGAAAAACTGTTTTTT. The chain has TRBV14 and TRBJ1-4; TRBD1 matches 8 bases. The CDR3 contains 15 residues. Trimming at V came to 4 bases and at J to 6 bases, leaving 7 bases not matched to a gene. CDR1 and CDR2 from the germline V gene are SGHDN and FVKESK.

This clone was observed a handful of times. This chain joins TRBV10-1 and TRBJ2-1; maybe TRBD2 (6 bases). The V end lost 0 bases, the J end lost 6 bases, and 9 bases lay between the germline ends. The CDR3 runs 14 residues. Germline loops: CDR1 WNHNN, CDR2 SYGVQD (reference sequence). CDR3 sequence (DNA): TGCGCCAGCAGTGAGTCTCCGGGACTCAATGAGCAGTTCTTC. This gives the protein CASSESPGLNEQFF.

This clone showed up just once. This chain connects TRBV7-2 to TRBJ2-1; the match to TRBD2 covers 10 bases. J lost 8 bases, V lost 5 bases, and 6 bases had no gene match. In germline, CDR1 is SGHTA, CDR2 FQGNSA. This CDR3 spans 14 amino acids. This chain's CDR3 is CASSPGLAVDEQFF. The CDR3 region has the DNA TGTGCCAGCAGCCCAGGACTAGCGGTGGATGAGCAGTTCTTC.

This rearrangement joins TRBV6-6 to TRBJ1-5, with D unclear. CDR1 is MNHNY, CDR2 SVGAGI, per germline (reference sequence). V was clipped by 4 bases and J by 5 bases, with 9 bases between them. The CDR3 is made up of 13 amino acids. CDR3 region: CASSSLFDQPQHF. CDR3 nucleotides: TGTGCCAGCAGTTCCCTCTTCGATCAGCCCCAGCATTTT.

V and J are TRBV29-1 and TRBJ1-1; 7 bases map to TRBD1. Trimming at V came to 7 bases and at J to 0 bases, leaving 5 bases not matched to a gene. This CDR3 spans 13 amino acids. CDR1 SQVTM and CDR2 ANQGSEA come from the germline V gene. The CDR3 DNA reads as TGCAGCGCCCGGACAGGTGTGAACACTGAAGCTTTCTTT. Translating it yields CSARTGVNTEAFF.

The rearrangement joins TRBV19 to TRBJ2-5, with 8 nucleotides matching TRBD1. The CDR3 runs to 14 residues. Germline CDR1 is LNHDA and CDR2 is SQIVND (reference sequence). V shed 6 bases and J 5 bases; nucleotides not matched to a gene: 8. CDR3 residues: CASRTGAGEETQYF. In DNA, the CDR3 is TGTGCCAGTAGGACAGGGGCTGGGGAGGAGACCCAGTACTTC.

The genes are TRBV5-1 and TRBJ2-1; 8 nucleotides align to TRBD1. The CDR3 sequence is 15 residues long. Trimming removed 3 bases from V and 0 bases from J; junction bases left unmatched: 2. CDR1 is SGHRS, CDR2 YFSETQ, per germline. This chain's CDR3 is CASSWTGSSYNEQFF. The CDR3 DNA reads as TGCGCCAGCAGCTGGACAGGGAGCTCCTACAATGAGCAGTTCTTC.

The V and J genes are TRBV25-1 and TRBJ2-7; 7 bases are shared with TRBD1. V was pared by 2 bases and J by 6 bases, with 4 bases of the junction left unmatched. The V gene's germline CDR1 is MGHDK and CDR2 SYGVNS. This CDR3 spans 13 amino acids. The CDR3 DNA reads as TGTGCCAGCAGTGAACACAGGGGTCTCGAGCAGTACTTC. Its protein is CASSEHRGLEQYF.

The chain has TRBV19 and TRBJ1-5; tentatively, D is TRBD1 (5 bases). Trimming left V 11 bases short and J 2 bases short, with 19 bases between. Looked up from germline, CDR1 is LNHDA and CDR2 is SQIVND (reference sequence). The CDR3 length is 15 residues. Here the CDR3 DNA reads TGTGCCCTCTACTCCGAGGGAGGGGGCAATCAGCCCCAGCATTTT. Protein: CALYSEGGGNQPQHF.

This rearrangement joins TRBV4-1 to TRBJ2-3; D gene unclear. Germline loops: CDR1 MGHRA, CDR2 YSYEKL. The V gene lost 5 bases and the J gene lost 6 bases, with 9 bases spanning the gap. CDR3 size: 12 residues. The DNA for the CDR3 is TGCGCCAGCAGCTCGGTGTCGGATACGCAGTATTTT. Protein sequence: CASSSVSDTQYF.